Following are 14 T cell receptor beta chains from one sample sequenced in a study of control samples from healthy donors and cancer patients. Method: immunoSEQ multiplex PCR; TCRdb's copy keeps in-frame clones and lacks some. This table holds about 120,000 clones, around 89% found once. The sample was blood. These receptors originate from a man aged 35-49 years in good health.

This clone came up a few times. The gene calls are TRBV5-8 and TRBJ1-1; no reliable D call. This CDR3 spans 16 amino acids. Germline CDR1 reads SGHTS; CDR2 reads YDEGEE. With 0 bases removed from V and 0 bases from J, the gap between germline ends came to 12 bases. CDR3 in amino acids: CASSLGFVLMNTEAFF. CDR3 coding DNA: TGTGCCAGCAGCTTGGGTTTCGTACTTATGAACACTGAAGCTTTCTTT. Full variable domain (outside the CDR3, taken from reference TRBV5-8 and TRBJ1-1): EAGVTQSPTHLIKTRGQQATLRCSPISGHTSVYWYQQALGLGLQFLLWYDEGEERNRGNFPPRFSGRQFPNYSSELNVNALELEDSALYLCASSLGFVLMNTEAFFGQGTRLTVV.

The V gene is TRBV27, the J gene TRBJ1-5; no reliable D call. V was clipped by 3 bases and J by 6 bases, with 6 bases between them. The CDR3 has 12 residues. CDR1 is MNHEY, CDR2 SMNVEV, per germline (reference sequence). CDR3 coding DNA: TGTGCCAGCAGTTTTTTGGGTCAGCCCCAGCATTTT. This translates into CASSFLGQPQHF.

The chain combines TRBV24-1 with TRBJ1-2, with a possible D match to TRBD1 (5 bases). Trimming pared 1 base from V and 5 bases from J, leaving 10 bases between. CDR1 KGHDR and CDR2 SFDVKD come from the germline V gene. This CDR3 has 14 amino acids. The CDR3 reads CATSDLDSGYGYTF. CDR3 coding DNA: TGTGCCACCAGTGATTTAGACAGTGGATATGGCTACACCTTC.

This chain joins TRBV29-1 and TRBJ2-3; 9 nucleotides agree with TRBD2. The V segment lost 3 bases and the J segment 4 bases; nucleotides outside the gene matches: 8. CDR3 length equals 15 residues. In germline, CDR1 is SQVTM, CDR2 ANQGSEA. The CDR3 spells CSVEGVAGVSDTQYF. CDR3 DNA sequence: TGCAGCGTTGAGGGTGTAGCGGGGGTGTCAGATACGCAGTATTTT.

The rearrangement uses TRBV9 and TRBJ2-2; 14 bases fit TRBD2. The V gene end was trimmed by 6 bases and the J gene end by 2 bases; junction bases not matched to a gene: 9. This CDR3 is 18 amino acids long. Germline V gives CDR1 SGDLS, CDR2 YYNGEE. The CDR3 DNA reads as TGTGCCAGCACTGCCGGGACTAGCGGGGGTGAAAACACCGGGGAGCTGTTTTTT. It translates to CASTAGTSGGENTGELFF.

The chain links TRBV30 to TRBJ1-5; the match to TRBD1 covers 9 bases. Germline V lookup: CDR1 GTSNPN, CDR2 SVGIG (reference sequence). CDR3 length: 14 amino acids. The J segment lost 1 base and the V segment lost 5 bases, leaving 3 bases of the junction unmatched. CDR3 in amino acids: CAWGTGSSNQPQHF. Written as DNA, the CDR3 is TGTGCCTGGGGGACAGGGTCAAGCAATCAGCCCCAGCATTTT. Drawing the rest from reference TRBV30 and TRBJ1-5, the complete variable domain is SQTIHQWPATLVQPVGSPLSLECTVEGTSNPNLYWYRQAAGRGLQLLFYSVGIGQISSEVPQNLSASRPQDRQFILSSKKLLLSDSGFYLCAWGTGSSNQPQHFGDGTRLSIL.

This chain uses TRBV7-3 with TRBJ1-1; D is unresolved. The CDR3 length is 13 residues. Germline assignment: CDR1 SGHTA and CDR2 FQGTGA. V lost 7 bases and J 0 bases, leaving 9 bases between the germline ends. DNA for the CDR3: TGTGCCAGCACCCTGGAGATGAACACTGAAGCTTTCTTT. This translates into CASTLEMNTEAFF.

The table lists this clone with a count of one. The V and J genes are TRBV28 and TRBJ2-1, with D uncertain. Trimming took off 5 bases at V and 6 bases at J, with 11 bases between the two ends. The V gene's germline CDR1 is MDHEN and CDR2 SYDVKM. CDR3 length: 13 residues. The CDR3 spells CASSDGAPNEQFF. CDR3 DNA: TGTGCCAGCAGTGACGGCGCTCCCAATGAGCAGTTCTTC.

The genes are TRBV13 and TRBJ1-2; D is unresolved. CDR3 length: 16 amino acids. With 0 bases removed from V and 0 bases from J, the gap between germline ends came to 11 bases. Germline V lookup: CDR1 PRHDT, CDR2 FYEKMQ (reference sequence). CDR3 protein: CASSLGPQATNYGYTF. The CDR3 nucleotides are TGTGCCAGCAGCTTAGGCCCCCAGGCTACTAACTATGGCTACACCTTC.

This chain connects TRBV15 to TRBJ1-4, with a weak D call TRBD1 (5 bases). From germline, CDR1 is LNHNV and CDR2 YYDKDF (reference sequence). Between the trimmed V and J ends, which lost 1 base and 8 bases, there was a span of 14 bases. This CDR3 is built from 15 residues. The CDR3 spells CATSRVAGYGEKLFF. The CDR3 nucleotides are TGTGCCACCAGCAGAGTGGCAGGGTACGGAGAAAAACTGTTTTTT.

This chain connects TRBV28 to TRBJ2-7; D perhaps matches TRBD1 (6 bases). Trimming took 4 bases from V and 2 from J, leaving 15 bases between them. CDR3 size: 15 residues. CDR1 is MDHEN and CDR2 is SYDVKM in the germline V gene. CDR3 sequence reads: CASSSYDRRAYEQYF. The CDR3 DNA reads TGTGCCAGCAGTTCTTATGACAGGAGAGCCTACGAGCAGTACTTC.

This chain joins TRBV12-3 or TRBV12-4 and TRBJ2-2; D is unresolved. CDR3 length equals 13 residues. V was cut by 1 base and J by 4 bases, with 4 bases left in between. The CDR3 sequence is CASSLVGTGELFF. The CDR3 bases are TGTGCCAGCAGTTTAGTCGGCACCGGGGAGCTGTTTTTT.

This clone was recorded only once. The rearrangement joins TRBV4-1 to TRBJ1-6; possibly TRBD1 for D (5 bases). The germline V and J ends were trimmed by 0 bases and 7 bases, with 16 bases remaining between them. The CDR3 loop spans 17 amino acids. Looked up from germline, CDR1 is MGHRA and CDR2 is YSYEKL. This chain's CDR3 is CASSQELLRQRNSPLHF. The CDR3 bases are TGCGCCAGCAGCCAAGAGCTATTGAGACAGCGAAATTCACCCCTCCACTTT.

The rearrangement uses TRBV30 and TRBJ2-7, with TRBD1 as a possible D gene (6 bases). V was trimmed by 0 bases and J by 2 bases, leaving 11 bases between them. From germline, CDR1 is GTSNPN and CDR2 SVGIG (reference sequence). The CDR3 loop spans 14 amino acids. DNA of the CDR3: TGTGCCTGGAGTGTGTTTTCAGGGGCCTACGAGCAGTACTTC. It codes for CAWSVFSGAYEQYF.